This T cell receptor (beta chain) was observed in a study of T cells after yellow fever vaccination. Germline CDR1 is LGHNA and CDR2 is YSLEER. With 0 bases clipped from V and 5 bases from J, the junction kept 5 bases outside the gene matches. The CDR3 spans 16 residues. From the 5' RACE reads, TCRdb called clonotypes with MiXCR, one entry per CDR3 protein. The sample lists 300,000 to 450,000 distinct CDR3 sequences; around 6.5% were seen once. The source of this sequence is a man younger than 40 who received the YFV17D yellow fever vaccine. The material was PBMCs, obtained 5 days after the yellow fever booster vaccination. This rearrangement joins TRBV4-3 to TRBJ2-2; 8 bases agree with TRBD2. In nucleotides, the CDR3 is TGCGCCAGCAGCCAAGAGCGGGGGGCGCTAACCGGGGAGCTGTTTTTT. Protein: CASSQERGALTGELFF.